This record concerns one TCR beta chain sequence. The assay was immunoSEQ multiplex PCR, and TCRdb's table has in-frame clones only and misses some. The sample lists more than 100,000 clones, around 91% occurring once. Trimming pared 6 bases from V and 4 bases from J, leaving 5 bases between. This CDR3 is 11 amino acids long. Germline V gene sequence: CDR1 MNHEY, CDR2 SVGAGI. The data belong to a study of T cell changes during pregnancy in multiple sclerosis. This receptor was obtained from a female donor with multiple sclerosis, enrolled in a pregnancy study. This sample comprised peripheral blood, obtained after pregnancy. This chain uses TRBV6-5 with TRBJ2-3, with D unclear. The CDR3 here is CASRASDTQYF. The CDR3 nucleotides read TGTGCCAGCAGGGCCTCAGATACGCAGTATTTT.